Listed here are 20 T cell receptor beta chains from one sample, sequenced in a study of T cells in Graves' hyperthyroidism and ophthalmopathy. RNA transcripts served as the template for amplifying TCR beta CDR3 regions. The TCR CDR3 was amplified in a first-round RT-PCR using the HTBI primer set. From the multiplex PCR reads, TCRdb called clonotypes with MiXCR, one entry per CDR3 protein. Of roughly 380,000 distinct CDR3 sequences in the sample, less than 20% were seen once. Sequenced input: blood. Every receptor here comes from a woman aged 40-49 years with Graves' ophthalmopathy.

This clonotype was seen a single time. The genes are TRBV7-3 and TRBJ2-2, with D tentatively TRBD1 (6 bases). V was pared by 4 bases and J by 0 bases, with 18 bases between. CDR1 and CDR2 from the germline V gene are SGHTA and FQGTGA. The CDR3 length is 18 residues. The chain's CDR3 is CASSYTLGGSSNTGELFF. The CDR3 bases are TGTGCCAGCAGCTATACCCTAGGGGGTTCCTCGAACACCGGGGAGCTGTTTTTT.

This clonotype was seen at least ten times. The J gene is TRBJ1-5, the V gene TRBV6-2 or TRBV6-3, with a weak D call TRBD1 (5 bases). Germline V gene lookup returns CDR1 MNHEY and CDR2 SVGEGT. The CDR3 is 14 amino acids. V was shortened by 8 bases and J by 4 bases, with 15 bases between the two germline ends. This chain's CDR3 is CASCRGSENQPQHF. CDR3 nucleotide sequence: TGTGCCAGCTGTAGGGGCAGCGAAAATCAGCCCCAGCATTTT.

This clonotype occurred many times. CDR3 region: CAWSSFEEAFF. The CDR3 bases are TGTGCCTGGAGTTCTTTCGAAGAAGCTTTCTTT. The V and J genes are TRBV30 and TRBJ1-1; D unresolved. The CDR3 contains 11 residues. V lost 2 bases and J lost 8, with 9 bases in between. Germline V gene data show CDR1 as GTSNPN and CDR2 as SVGIG (reference sequence). Based on the CDR3 plus reference TRBV30 and TRBJ1-1, the full variable domain is SQTIHQWPATLVQPVGSPLSLECTVEGTSNPNLYWYRQAAGRGLQLLFYSVGIGQISSEVPQNLSASRPQDRQFILSSKKLLLSDSGFYLCAWSSFEEAFFGQGTRLTVV.

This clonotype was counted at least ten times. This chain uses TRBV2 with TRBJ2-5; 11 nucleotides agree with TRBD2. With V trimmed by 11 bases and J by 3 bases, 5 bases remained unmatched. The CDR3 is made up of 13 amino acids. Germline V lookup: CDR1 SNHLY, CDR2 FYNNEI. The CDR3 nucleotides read TGTGCCGGACTACTAGCGGGGGAAGAGACCCAGTACTTC. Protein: CAGLLAGEETQYF. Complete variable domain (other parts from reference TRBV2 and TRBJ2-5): EPEVTQTPSHQVTQMGQEVILRCVPISNHLYFYWYRQILGQKVEFLVSFYNNEISEKSEIFDDQFSVERPDGSNFTLKIRSTKLEDSAMYFCAGLLAGEETQYFGPGTRLLVL.

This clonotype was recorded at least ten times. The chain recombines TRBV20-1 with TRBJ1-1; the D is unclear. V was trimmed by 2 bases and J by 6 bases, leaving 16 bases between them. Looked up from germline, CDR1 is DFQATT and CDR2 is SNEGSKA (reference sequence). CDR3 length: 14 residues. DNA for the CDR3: TGCAGTGCTAGAAGGAGACATTCCCATGCTGAAGCTTTCTTT. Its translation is CSARRRHSHAEAFF.

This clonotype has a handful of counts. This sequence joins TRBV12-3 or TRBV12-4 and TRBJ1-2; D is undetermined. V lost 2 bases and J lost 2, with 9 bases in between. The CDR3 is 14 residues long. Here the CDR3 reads CASSLSDGNYGYTF. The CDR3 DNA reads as TGTGCCAGCAGTTTAAGTGACGGGAACTATGGCTACACCTTC.

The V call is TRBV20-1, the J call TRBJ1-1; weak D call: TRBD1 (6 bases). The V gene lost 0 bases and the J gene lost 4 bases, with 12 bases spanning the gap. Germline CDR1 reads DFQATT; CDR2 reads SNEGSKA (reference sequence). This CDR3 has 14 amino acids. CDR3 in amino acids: CSARDWGASTEAFF. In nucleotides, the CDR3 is TGCAGTGCTAGAGATTGGGGGGCCAGCACTGAAGCTTTCTTT.

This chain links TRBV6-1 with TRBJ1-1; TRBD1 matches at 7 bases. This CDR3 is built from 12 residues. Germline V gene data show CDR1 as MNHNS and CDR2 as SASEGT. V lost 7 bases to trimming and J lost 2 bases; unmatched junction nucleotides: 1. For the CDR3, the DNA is TGTGCCAGCAAGGGGGCAAACACTGAAGCTTTCTTT. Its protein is CASKGANTEAFF.

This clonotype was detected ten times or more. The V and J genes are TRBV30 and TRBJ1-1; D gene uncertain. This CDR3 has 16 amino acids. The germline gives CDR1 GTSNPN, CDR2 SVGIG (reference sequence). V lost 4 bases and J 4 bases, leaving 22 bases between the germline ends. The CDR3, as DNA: TGTGCCTGGAACCTCGGTCCCAGAGGGAGGGTCACTGAAGCTTTCTTT. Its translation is CAWNLGPRGRVTEAFF.

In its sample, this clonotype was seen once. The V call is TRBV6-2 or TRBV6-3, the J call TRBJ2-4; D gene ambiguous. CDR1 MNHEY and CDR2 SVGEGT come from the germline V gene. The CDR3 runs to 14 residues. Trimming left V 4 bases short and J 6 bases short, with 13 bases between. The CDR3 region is CASSFISASNIQYF. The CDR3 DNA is TGTGCCAGCAGTTTCATATCAGCTTCAAACATTCAGTACTTC.

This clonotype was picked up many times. CDR3 loop: CASSFGLSPEEQYF. The CDR3 DNA follows: TGTGCCAGCAGCTTCGGACTCTCACCGGAGGAGCAGTACTTC. The rearrangement joins TRBV5-6 to TRBJ2-7; perhaps TRBD2 as D (5 bases). Per the germline V gene, CDR1 is SGHDT and CDR2 is YYEEEE. The CDR3 extends over 14 amino acids. With 2 bases removed from V and 7 bases from J, the gap between germline ends came to 16 bases.

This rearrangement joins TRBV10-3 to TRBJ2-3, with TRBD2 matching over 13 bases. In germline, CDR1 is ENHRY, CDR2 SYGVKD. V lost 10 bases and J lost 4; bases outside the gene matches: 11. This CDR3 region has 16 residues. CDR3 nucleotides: TGTGCCACCGCTCCTGGACTAGCGGGAGTCGCAGATACGCAGTATTTT. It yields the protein CATAPGLAGVADTQYF.

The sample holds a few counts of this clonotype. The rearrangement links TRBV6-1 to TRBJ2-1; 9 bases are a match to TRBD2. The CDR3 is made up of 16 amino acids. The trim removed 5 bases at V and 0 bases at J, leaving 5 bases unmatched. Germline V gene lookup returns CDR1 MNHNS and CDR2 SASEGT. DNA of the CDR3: TGTGCCAGCAGTCTTGGTAGCGGGAGCTCCTACAATGAGCAGTTCTTC. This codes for CASSLGSGSSYNEQFF.

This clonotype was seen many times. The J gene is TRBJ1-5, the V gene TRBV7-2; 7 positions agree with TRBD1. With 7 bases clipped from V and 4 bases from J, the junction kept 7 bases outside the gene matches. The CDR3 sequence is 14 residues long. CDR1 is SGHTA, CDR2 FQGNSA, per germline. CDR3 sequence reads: CASTAGGANQPQHF. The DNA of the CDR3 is TGTGCCAGCACCGCAGGGGGGGCAAATCAGCCCCAGCATTTT.

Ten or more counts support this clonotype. CDR3 sequence reads: CASSDRVSTEAFF. In nucleotides, the CDR3 is TGTGCCAGTAGCGACAGGGTTTCGACTGAAGCTTTCTTT. The chain employs TRBV19 and TRBJ1-1, with TRBD1 identical over 7 bases. The CDR3 loop spans 13 amino acids. Trimming took 6 bases from V and 5 from J; bases not matched to a gene: 6. The V gene's germline CDR1 is LNHDA and CDR2 SQIVND (reference sequence).

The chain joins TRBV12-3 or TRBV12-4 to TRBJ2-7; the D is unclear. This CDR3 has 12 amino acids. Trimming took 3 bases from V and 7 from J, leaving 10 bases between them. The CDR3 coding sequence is TGTGCCAGCAGTTTGTCCGTGTGGGAGCAGTACTTC. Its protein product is CASSLSVWEQYF.

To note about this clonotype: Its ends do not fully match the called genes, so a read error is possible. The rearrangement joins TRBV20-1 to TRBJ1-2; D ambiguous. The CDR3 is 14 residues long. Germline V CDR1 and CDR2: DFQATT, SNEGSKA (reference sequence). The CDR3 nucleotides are TGCAGTGCTAGAGAAGTGGGCGTTAGAAATGGCTACAACTTC. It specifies CSAREVGVRNGYNF.

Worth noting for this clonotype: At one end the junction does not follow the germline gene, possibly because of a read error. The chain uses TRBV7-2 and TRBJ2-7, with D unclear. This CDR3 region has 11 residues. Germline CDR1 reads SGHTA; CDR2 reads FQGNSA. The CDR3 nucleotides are TGTGCCTGCAGCTTGCACTACGAGCAGTACTTC. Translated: CACSLHYEQYF.

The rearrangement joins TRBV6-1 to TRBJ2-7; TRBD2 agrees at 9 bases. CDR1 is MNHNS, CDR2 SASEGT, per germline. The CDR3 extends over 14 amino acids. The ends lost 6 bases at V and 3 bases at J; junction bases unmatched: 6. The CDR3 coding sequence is TGTGCCAGCAGGGGAGCGGGAGGCAACTACGAGCAGTACTTC. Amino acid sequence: CASRGAGGNYEQYF.

Here the CDR3 DNA reads TGTGCCAGTAGTATAGTTCAGGGGGCAGGTCGGGCGGAGACCCAGTACTTC. Amino acids: CASSIVQGAGRAETQYF. The chain combines TRBV19 with TRBJ2-5; 8 nucleotides match TRBD1. Germline assignment: CDR1 LNHDA and CDR2 SQIVND (reference sequence). The V gene end was trimmed by 1 base and the J gene end by 5 bases; junction bases not matched to a gene: 12. The CDR3 loop spans 17 amino acids.